What follows describes a single T cell receptor beta chain. This CDR3 has 16 amino acids. CDR1 is SGHRS and CDR2 is YFSETQ in the germline V gene. J was trimmed by 4 bases and V by 4 bases; bases with no gene match: 7. This sample was taken from a study of PD-L1 blockade in urothelial cancer. Some clones are missing from TCRdb's copy, which holds only in-frame ones; the method was immunoSEQ multiplex PCR. In the table there are 95,000 to 100,000 clones, over 75% of which are singletons. As to time point: pretreatment peripheral blood. Here the sequenced sample was PBMCs, taken around atezolizumab (anti-PD-L1) treatment. This TCR was recovered from a man between 60 and 75 years old with urothelial cancer. The chain has TRBV5-1 and TRBJ2-5; TRBD2 matches 13 bases. DNA of the CDR3: TGCGCCAGCAGCACGGGACTAGCGGGATCGGGAGAGACCCAGTACTTC. Translating it yields CASSTGLAGSGETQYF.